This T cell receptor beta chain was sequenced for a study of T cell responses to AZD1222 COVID-19 vaccine. The CDR3 is made up of 17 amino acids. In germline, CDR1 is WSHSY, CDR2 SAAADI. Deletions cut 8 bases from V and 0 bases from J, with 20 bases between. Data came from immunoSEQ multiplex PCR; TCRdb stores just in-frame clones and leaves some out. The sample has over 150,000 clones, around 88% seen once. The sample was peripheral blood, taken 28 days after the second AZD1222 dose. The clonotype was recovered from an adult who received the AZD1222 COVID-19 vaccine. This rearrangement joins TRBV10-2 to TRBJ1-5, with a possible D match to TRBD1 (6 bases). The CDR3 sequence: CASRSGTNFYSNQPQHF. Written as DNA, the CDR3 is TGCGCCAGCCGGTCCGGGACAAATTTTTATAGCAATCAGCCCCAGCATTTT.